Relative to its sample, the clone carrying this T cell receptor (beta chain) is medium-sized. Antigen specificity is unknown. Treatment defined: approximately 9-day PBMC culture with coronavirus spike peptide pools or control peptides (ViraFEST assay). Once peptide pools had expanded antigen-specific T cells, ViraFEST sequenced TCRs. The CDR3 totals 13 residues. Trimming pared 6 bases from V and 5 bases from J, leaving 13 bases between. Germline V gene lookup returns CDR1 MNHEY and CDR2 SVGEGT. Sequencing of DNA taken from cultured CD4+ T cells relied on the Oncomine TCR Beta short-read assay. DNA came from CD4+ T cells after culture. Via MiXCR, TCRdb re-called the PCR reads, giving one row per CDR3 protein. In the table there are roughly 15,000 distinct CDR3 sequences, 55% to 85% of which are singletons. These data come from a study of vaccination and CD4 T cells after COVID-19.

Material: CD4+ T cells from blood, cultured in vitro. The clonotype was recovered from a human donor who had recovered from COVID-19. The J gene is TRBJ1-2, the V gene TRBV6-2 or TRBV6-3; D ambiguous. Here the CDR3 reads CASSRDLGYGYTF. The CDR3 DNA reads TGTGCCAGCAGCAGAGACTTAGGGTATGGCTACACCTTC.